The text below deals with one TCR beta chain. Its antigen is unidentified. The same CDR3 arises from other DNA sequences in this sample as well. The germline CDR1 and CDR2 sequences are SGHRS and YFSETQ. V lost 0 bases and J lost 4, with 8 bases in between. The CDR3 has 13 amino acids. This sample was taken from a study of cytomegalovirus exposure and HLA in healthy donors. Overall study findings and caveats: As a later analysis showed, several of the most significant clusters appeared to be linked to common viral pathogens. High specificity and sensitivity for cytomegalovirus status were reported for the classifier.

This PCR relied on a set of 60 Vbeta primers and 13 Jbeta primers. Generated by immunoSEQ multiplex PCR, the TCRdb table keeps only in-frame clones and is missing some. The sample data list just over 200,000 clones. The sequencing input was PBMCs. This clonotype originated in a girl under 10 years old in good health and CMV-seropositive. J is TRBJ2-7 and V is TRBV5-1; D uncertain. CDR3 amino acids: CASSLGTVYEQYF. CDR3 coding DNA: TGCGCCAGCAGCTTGGGTACAGTGTACGAGCAGTACTTC.